This T cell receptor (beta chain) was sequenced during a study of long-term antiretroviral therapy in people with HIV (dated by TCRdb to 2022 to 2024). Describing the broader study: The earliest samples were collected about a decade before the 2015 WHO recommendation for immediate ART, when ART was typically delayed until CD4 counts fell. A retrospective serial study tested whether changes in peripheral blood TRB repertoire composition and diversity were associated with ART initiation and durable HIV suppression. A total of roughly 200 cryopreserved PBMC samples came from a few dozen adults with confirmed HIV infection and were collected serially over a mean of roughly six years (range 1-12). Among the approximately 27 participants with HIV, roughly eleven were female. No cross-contamination during QIAcube processing turned up in test extractions that ran a monoclonal T-cell line alongside 33 polyclonal samples. Here is what the overall study found, with its caveats: The samples were dated from about 2003 to 2017, and the ART regimens that were used may be less effective than current ART regimens. No data were available on ART adherence, viral resistance or therapy changes, limiting inferences about post-ART repertoire changes. ART initiation was associated with a significant increase in TRB diversity, but diversity stayed significantly below transplant donor controls even after long-term ART. The repertoire was dominated across all time points by expanded TRB clones identified before ART initiation, although this dominance was seen to fluctuate and to decrease in many PLHIV after ART. Because cell numbers in pre-ART samples were limited, unsorted PBMC were profiled instead of sorted CD4+ and CD8+ T cells. CDR3 length ranges in HIV repertoires were narrower than in controls, and network structure suggested an antigen-experienced repertoire with only a slight naive shift after ART. Limited PBMC availability meant only the TCR beta chain was sequenced, without alpha chain pairing.

The germline V gene encodes CDR1 SNHLY and CDR2 FYNNEI. There are 20 amino acids in the CDR3, from cysteine to phenylalanine inclusive. Only the CDR3 region is kept as DNA, spanning 60 bases read in frame from base 1. Trimmed from V: 6 bases; trimmed from J: 1 base; junction bases lacking a gene match: 21. Inclusion was restricted to participants for whom at least one PBMC sample before ART initiation and at least two post-ART samples were available. All participants with HIV were treated in the United States of America. Before DNA extraction, cryopreserved samples containing roughly 0.85-11 million PBMC were thawed and washed. At the time of the earliest PBMC sample, participants with HIV were aged between about 20 and 55 years. PBMC samples from each participant spanned 1-4 timepoints before ART initiation and 2-8 timepoints after ART initiation, with a median of 7 samples. For every participant, serial HIV viral load, CD4+ T-cell count, ART history and demographic data were obtained. Using a Qiagen kit on a QIAcube, genomic DNA was extracted from unsorted PBMC, with samples processed in batches of 12.

This clone is a singleton in its sample. Its binding antigen is unknown. The sample holds no much larger clone one base away, and base qualities are not on file. Sequencing of the TRB variable region was done with the immunoSEQ hsTCRB v3.0 assay at survey level resolution. A depth of 40,000-50,000 T-cell genomes per sample was targeted for TRB sequencing. Pooled TRB libraries were sequenced on an Illumina MiSeq with a v3 150-cycle kit. The source study handled its data this way. Analysis of repertoires was carried out in R inside a reproducible Nextflow workflow spanning QC, data transformation and analysis. LymphoSeq2, an R package for exploring AIRR-Seq data, was used to implement the custom analyses. A handful of samples that yielded fewer than 5000 total TRB sequences were excluded, so that under 200 HIV repertoires were analyzed. Of the roughly 180 retained HIV repertoires, about 59 were collected before and about 130 after ART initiation. Each repertoire was downsampled to 5000 TRB nucleotide sequences, and summary statistics were averaged across 100 downsampling iterations. The analysis kept only TRB sequences whose CDR3 regions were at least seven amino acids long. A Shannon entropy-derived clonality score and the Gini coefficient were used to measure diversity. In the repertoire networks, any two of the top 5000 CDR3 amino acid sequences were linked whenever the two sequences differed by an edit distance of one. For TRB CDR3 amino acid sequences, antigen specificity groups and MHC restriction were predicted with GLIPH2. To flag known CMV, EBV, HIV or tissue antigen associations, CDR3 amino acid sequences were matched against VDJdb and McPAS-TCR. Pre-ART, post-ART and control groups were compared with Wilcoxon signed-rank tests and Holm-Bonferroni correction. TCRdb provides this immuneACCESS table in a form limited to in-frame rearrangements. Some clones are lacking; in checked studies, under half of them reflect an unresolved V gene, and why the rest are absent is not known. The D gene and trimming were derived from the DNA, and the V and J assignments and clone size from that table. The table for this sample lists about 43,000 clones; about 89% of them were counted only once. About 5% of the sample rests with the top ten.

The material was unsorted PBMCs, obtained 0.1 years before starting antiretroviral therapy. The receptor's source is a woman aged 45-60 years with HIV. The V gene is TRBV2 and the J gene is TRBJ1-1, and TRBD1 aligns with 9 junction nucleotides. For the CDR3, the sequence is CASSQPTRTGVFSQNTEAFF. The nucleotide sequence reads as follows: TGTGCCAGCAGCCAACCTACCCGGACAGGGGTATTCTCACAGAACACTGAAGCTTTCTTT.